This T cell receptor beta chain derives from a study of T cells after yellow fever vaccination. A process of 5'RACE template switching, which added a universal primer site and UMIs, was used to make TCR cDNA. TCRdb re-called the 5' RACE reads through MiXCR, storing one row per CDR3 protein. This sample carries around 100,000 distinct CDR3 sequences, 8% to 9.5% of them seen once, and the ten largest clones take roughly 23%. V lost 2 bases to trimming and J lost 9 bases, with 6 bases between them. Germline CDR1 reads SGDLS; CDR2 reads YYNGEE. The CDR3 extends over 11 amino acids. This clonotype was detected ten times or more. The target antigen is unknown. Study-level points and caveats: Any FACS-sorted repertoire could hold abundant clonotypes that contaminate it from the bulk population.

The receptor comes from a man aged 25-40 years who received the YFV17D yellow fever vaccine. This rearrangement joins TRBV9 to TRBJ2-1, with D tentatively TRBD2 (6 bases). Sequencing was performed on CD8+ T cells sorted from PBMCs, taken 45 days after the yellow fever booster vaccination. The CDR3 spells CASSVSGEQFF. The DNA of the CDR3 is TGTGCCAGCAGCGTTAGCGGTGAGCAGTTCTTC. The variable domain in full, with the rest retrieved from reference TRBV9 and TRBJ2-1, is DSGVTQTPKHLITATGQRVTLRCSPRSGDLSVYWYQQSLDQGLQFLIQYYNGEERAKGNILERFSAQQFPDLHSELNLSSLELGDSALYFCASSVSGEQFFGPGTRLTVL.